These 25 T cell receptor beta chains were all obtained from the same sample, sequenced in a study of T-cell reconstitution after alpha-beta-depleted transplantation in children. As it was prepared, the TCRbeta library received unique molecular identifiers. TCRdb analysed the PCR reads with MiXCR anew, one entry per CDR3 protein. The top ten clones hold approximately 15% of a sample with fewer than 550,000 distinct CDR3 sequences, 9.5% to 12% of them seen once. The sequenced sample was PBMCs, mostly from graft donor cells, obtained 180 days after TCRalphabeta/CD19-depleted stem cell transplant. These receptors were collected from a female patient aged 2 to 10 who had a stem cell transplant for aplastic anemia, so the T cells may come from the graft donor.

J is TRBJ2-1 and V is TRBV20-1; D is ambiguous. Germline V lookup: CDR1 DFQATT, CDR2 SNEGSKA (reference sequence). The CDR3 is made up of 16 amino acids. V gave up 2 bases and J gave up 0 bases, with 14 bases separating them. CDR3 nucleotides: TGCAGTGCTAGATCCAGACCCGAGAGCTCCTACAATGAGCAGTTCTTC. As protein: CSARSRPESSYNEQFF.

This clonotype was detected many times. The V and J genes are TRBV29-1 and TRBJ2-2; TRBD2 agrees at 7 bases. The CDR3 covers 13 residues. J gave up 4 bases and V 4 bases, and 3 bases lay outside the gene matches. Germline V CDR1 and CDR2: SQVTM, ANQGSEA. The CDR3 reads CSVGGGSTGELFF. CDR3 DNA sequence: TGCAGCGTTGGGGGCGGGAGCACCGGGGAGCTGTTTTTT.

V and J are TRBV4-3 and TRBJ1-6; no clear D gene. The CDR3 sequence is 15 residues long. Trimming stripped 4 bases from V and 5 bases from J, with 12 bases between. CDR1 is LGHNA, CDR2 YSLEER, per germline. The CDR3 reads CASSLDEWDNSPLHF. In DNA, the CDR3 is TGCGCCAGCAGCCTTGACGAGTGGGATAATTCACCCCTCCACTTT.

This clonotype has just a few counts. The chain couples TRBV18 to TRBJ2-7; D not certain. Germline loops: CDR1 KGHSH, CDR2 LQKENI. The CDR3 has 13 residues. V was pared by 2 bases and J by 4 bases, with 9 bases between. The CDR3: CASSPTTEYEQYF. As DNA, the CDR3 is TGTGCCAGCTCACCAACAACCGAATACGAGCAGTACTTC.

At least ten counts were recorded for this clonotype. The V and J genes are TRBV18 and TRBJ2-3; TRBD2 matches 11 bases. Germline values: CDR1 KGHSH, CDR2 LQKENI. V lost 5 bases to trimming and J lost 2 bases; unmatched junction nucleotides: 9. The length of the CDR3 is 17 residues. The CDR3 DNA follows: TGTGCCAGCTCATTCTCGACTAGCGGGATCTCCACAGATACGCAGTATTTT. Its translation: CASSFSTSGISTDTQYF.

V usage is TRBV7-9 and J usage is TRBJ2-7, with 8 bases matching TRBD1. This CDR3 region has 15 residues. V lost 6 bases and J lost 4; bases outside the gene matches: 11. In germline, CDR1 is SEHNR, CDR2 FQNEAQ (reference sequence). The CDR3 here is CASSQRDRLRYEQYV. CDR3 DNA sequence: TGTGCCAGCAGTCAAAGGGACAGGCTGAGGTACGAGCAGTACGTC.

This clonotype was detected a few times. The rearrangement uses TRBV5-6 and TRBJ2-7; 7 bases align to TRBD1. CDR3 length equals 13 residues. Germline V gene sequence: CDR1 SGHDT, CDR2 YYEEEE. Germline trimming cut 2 bases from V and 9 bases from J; bases unmatched to any gene: 8. The CDR3 is CASSFGTERRQYV. The CDR3 DNA reads as TGTGCCAGCAGCTTTGGGACAGAAAGGAGGCAGTACGTC.

This clonotype has only a few counts. The CDR3 nucleotides are TGTGCCAGCAGCGTAGGACTCGTTCCTAACACTGAAGCTTTCTTT. Its translation: CASSVGLVPNTEAFF. The V call is TRBV7-9, the J call TRBJ1-1; D unresolved. Germline V gives CDR1 SEHNR, CDR2 FQNEAQ (reference sequence). Trimming took 5 bases from V and 2 from J, leaving 15 bases between them. This CDR3 comprises 15 residues.

The V and J genes are TRBV6-2 or TRBV6-3 and TRBJ2-3; tentative D call: TRBD2 (6 bases). Per germline, CDR1 MNHEY and CDR2 SVGEGT. Trimming stripped 1 base from V and 6 bases from J, with 20 bases between. The CDR3 is made up of 17 amino acids. The CDR3: CASSYFGFAEGRDTQYF. CDR3 DNA: TGTGCCAGCAGTTACTTTGGGTTCGCGGAGGGGAGGGATACGCAGTATTTT.

This clonotype has only a few counts. The chain uses TRBV27 and TRBJ2-1; TRBD2 agrees at 14 bases. Unmatched junction bases numbered 8, after V lost 5 bases and J lost 8 bases. The CDR3 is made up of 16 amino acids. CDR1 and CDR2 (germline): MNHEY, SMNVEV (reference sequence). The chain's CDR3 is CASSPRRGLAGDEQFF. The CDR3 DNA reads as TGTGCCAGCAGTCCTCGCAGGGGACTAGCGGGAGATGAGCAGTTCTTC.

CDR3 sequence reads: CASSPFQGNTDTQYF. The CDR3 DNA reads TGCGCCAGCAGCCCGTTCCAGGGAAACACAGATACGCAGTATTTT. The rearrangement uses TRBV4-1 and TRBJ2-3; D might be TRBD1 (5 bases). The V gene's germline CDR1 is MGHRA and CDR2 YSYEKL. The CDR3 runs to 15 residues. V lost 4 bases and J 2 bases, leaving 13 bases between the germline ends.

There are many counts of this clonotype. The chain carries TRBV15 and TRBJ2-1; D possibly matches TRBD1 or TRBD2 (5 bases each). V lost 1 base, J lost 7 bases, and 17 bases lay in between. The germline V gene has CDR1 LNHNV and CDR2 YYDKDF (reference sequence). This CDR3 is built from 16 residues. CDR3 nucleotides: TGTGCCACCAGCAGAGCTCCGACGGGGACCGGGAATGAGCAGTTCTTC. Protein: CATSRAPTGTGNEQFF.

The rearrangement joins TRBV12-5 to TRBJ1-4; D is unclear. The CDR3 runs to 16 residues. The V end lost 0 bases, the J end lost 0 bases, and 8 bases lay between the germline ends. The V gene's germline CDR1 is LGHNT and CDR2 FRNRAP. The CDR3 region has the DNA TGTGCTAGTGGTTTGGTCATCCGTGCAACTAATGAAAAACTGTTTTTT. Amino acids: CASGLVIRATNEKLFF.

This clonotype was picked up a small number of times. The chain uses TRBV20-1 and TRBJ1-4; D is perhaps TRBD1 (6 bases). CDR1 DFQATT and CDR2 SNEGSKA come from the germline V gene (reference sequence). This CDR3 is 13 amino acids long. Trimming pared 6 bases from V and 7 bases from J, leaving 15 bases between. The CDR3, as DNA: TGCAGTGCGCCGAGGGGGGGCGGTGAAAAACTGTTTTTT. Amino acid sequence: CSAPRGGGEKLFF.

This clonotype has more than one count but fewer than ten. The gene calls are TRBV28 and TRBJ1-4; 8 bases agree with TRBD1. V trimming: 5 bases; J trimming: 0 bases; junction bases outside the gene matches: 2. The CDR3 loop spans 15 amino acids. CDR1 and CDR2 (germline): MDHEN, SYDVKM. Here the CDR3 reads CASSRTGPTNEKLFF. CDR3 DNA: TGTGCCAGCAGTCGGACAGGGCCAACTAATGAAAAACTGTTTTTT. The variable domain in full, completed from reference TRBV28 and TRBJ1-4, reads DVKVTQSSRYLVKRTGEKVFLECVQDMDHENMFWYRQDPGLGLRLIYFSYDVKMKEKGDIPEGYSVSREKKERFSLILESASTNQTSMYLCASSRTGPTNEKLFFGSGTQLSVL.

This clonotype was observed at least ten times. This chain links TRBV7-2 with TRBJ1-2; TRBD1 matches at 8 bases. V lost 4 bases and J lost 4; bases outside the gene matches: 11. Germline CDR1 SGHTA, CDR2 FQGNSA. The CDR3 has 16 amino acids. CDR3 DNA sequence: TGTGCCAGCAGCTCCCTGTGGGATGGGACAGGCTATGGCTACACCTTC. Translating gives CASSSLWDGTGYGYTF.

The chain employs TRBV20-1 and TRBJ2-5; TRBD1 matches 9 bases. The CDR3 spans 13 residues. Germline assignment: CDR1 DFQATT and CDR2 SNEGSKA (reference sequence). J lost 6 bases, V lost 6 bases, and 8 bases had no gene match. CDR3 sequence (DNA): TGCAGTGCAGCGGGACAGGGCGAAAAGACCCAGTACTTC. It is translated as CSAAGQGEKTQYF.

The sample holds a few counts of this clonotype. The CDR3 here is CAILMGTEAFF. CDR3 bases: TGTGCCATCCTTATGGGCACTGAAGCTTTCTTT. The gene calls are TRBV10-3 and TRBJ1-1; D is unresolved. Deletions cut 8 bases from V and 4 bases from J, with 8 bases between. The germline V gene encodes CDR1 ENHRY and CDR2 SYGVKD. This CDR3 has 11 residues.

The gene calls are TRBV12-3 or TRBV12-4 and TRBJ1-5, with a possible D match to TRBD1 (5 bases). CDR3 length: 15 amino acids. V was trimmed by 1 base and J by 2 bases, leaving 9 bases between them. CDR3 nucleotides: TGTGCCAGCAGTTTAGGTCCAGGGCGCAATCAGCCCCAGCATTTT. Its protein product is CASSLGPGRNQPQHF.

This clonotype was counted ten times or more. The rearrangement uses TRBV29-1 and TRBJ2-5; 8 positions match TRBD1. The CDR3 sequence is 13 residues long. Germline V lookup: CDR1 SQVTM, CDR2 ANQGSEA. With 4 bases clipped from V and 5 bases from J, the junction kept 6 bases outside the gene matches. CDR3 sequence: CSVVPGGRETQYF. In DNA, the CDR3 is TGCAGCGTTGTCCCAGGGGGCCGGGAGACCCAGTACTTC. Together with reference TRBV29-1 and TRBJ2-5, the CDR3 gives the full variable domain: SAVISQKPSRDICQRGTSLTIQCQVDSQVTMMFWYRQQPGQSLTLIATANQGSEATYESGFVIDKFPISRPNLTFSTLTVSNMSPEDSSIYLCSVVPGGRETQYFGPGTRLLVL.

This clonotype was counted between two and nine times. V is TRBV7-8 and J is TRBJ2-7; 7 positions agree with TRBD1. V lost 3 bases and J lost 6; bases outside the gene matches: 5. The CDR3 length is 13 residues. In germline, CDR1 is SGHVS, CDR2 FQNEAQ. The CDR3 DNA reads TGTGCCAGCAGCTTTATTTACAGGGGCGAGCAGTACGTC. Translation gives CASSFIYRGEQYV.

This clonotype appeared a few times. The chain employs TRBV20-1 and TRBJ1-5; D not certain. The CDR3 has 14 residues. Germline CDR1 is DFQATT and CDR2 is SNEGSKA (reference sequence). With 2 bases removed from V and 1 base from J, the gap between germline ends came to 9 bases. CDR3 sequence reads: CSARRPDSNQPQHF. CDR3 sequence (DNA): TGCAGTGCTAGACGGCCAGACAGCAATCAGCCCCAGCATTTT.

This clonotype occurred once. Mismatch with germline at one junction end may stem from a read error. The V gene is TRBV4-2, the J gene TRBJ2-1, with 7 bases identical to TRBD2. The CDR3 sequence is 15 residues long. Germline values: CDR1 LGHNA, CDR2 YNFKEQ. This CDR3 is CASSQGSSGVPELFF. The CDR3, as DNA: TGTGCCAGCAGCCAAGGGTCTAGCGGCGTCCCAGAGCTGTTCTTC.

This clonotype appeared a few times. CDR3: CASSFVGDEQFF. The DNA for the CDR3 is TGTGCCAGCAGCTTTGTAGGCGATGAGCAGTTCTTC. This chain links TRBV7-9 with TRBJ2-1; unclear D gene. V dropped 3 bases and J dropped 8 bases, with 8 bases sitting between them. CDR1 and CDR2 (germline): SEHNR, FQNEAQ (reference sequence). The CDR3 spans 12 residues.

This clonotype was picked up many times. Its ends do not fully match the called genes, so a read error is possible. The chain combines TRBV4-3 with TRBJ2-1, with TRBD2 matching over 10 bases. This CDR3 spans 16 amino acids. The V gene's germline CDR1 is LGHNA and CDR2 YSLEER. In DNA, the CDR3 is TGTGCCAGCAGCCAAGATCGACTAGCGGGCTACAATGAGCAGTTCTTC. It yields the protein CASSQDRLAGYNEQFF.